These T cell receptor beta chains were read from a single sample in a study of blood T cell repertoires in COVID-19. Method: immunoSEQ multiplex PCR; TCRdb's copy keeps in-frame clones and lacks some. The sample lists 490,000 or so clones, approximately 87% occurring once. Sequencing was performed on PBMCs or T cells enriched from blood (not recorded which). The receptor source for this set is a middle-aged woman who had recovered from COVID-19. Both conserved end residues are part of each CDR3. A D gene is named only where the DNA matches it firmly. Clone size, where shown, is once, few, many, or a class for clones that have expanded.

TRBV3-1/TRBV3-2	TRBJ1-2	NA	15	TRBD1	TGTGCCAGCAGCCCGCGGGACAGGGACAACTATGGCTACACCTTC	CASSPRDRDNYGYTF
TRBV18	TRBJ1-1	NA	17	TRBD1	TGTGCCAGCTCACCACTTGACAGGGGGCGCGGGAGCACTGAAGCTTTCTTT	CASSPLDRGRGSTEAFF
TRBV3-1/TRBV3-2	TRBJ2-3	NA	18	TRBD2	TGTGCCAGCAGCCAAGAGCGGGGAGCGGGGGGCGTATTAGATACGCAGTATTTT	CASSQERGAGGVLDTQYF
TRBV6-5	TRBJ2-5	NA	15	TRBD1	TGTGCCAGCAGTAAGACAGGGGGCGCGGGGGAGACCCAGTACTTC	CASSKTGGAGETQYF
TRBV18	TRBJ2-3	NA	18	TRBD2	TGTGCCAGCTCACCAGGACTAGCGGGAGGAGTAAGGACAGATACGCAGTATTTT	CASSPGLAGGVRTDTQYF
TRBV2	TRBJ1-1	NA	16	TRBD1	TGTGCCAGCAGTACAGACGGACAGGGTCTTTCCACTGAAGCTTTCTTT	CASSTDGQGLSTEAFF
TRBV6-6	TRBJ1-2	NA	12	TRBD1	TGTGCCAGCAGTTCCGATGGGACAGTCTACACCTTC	CASSSDGTVYTF
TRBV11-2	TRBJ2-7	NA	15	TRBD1	TGTGCCAGCAGCGTTACGGACAGGGGGCCCTACGAGCAGTACTTC	CASSVTDRGPYEQYF
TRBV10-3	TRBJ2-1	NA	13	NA	TGTGCCATCAGAGCGGACAGCTACAATGAGCAGTTCTTC	CAIRADSYNEQFF
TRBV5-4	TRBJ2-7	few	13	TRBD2	TGTGCCATAGGACTAGCGGGACCCTACGAGCAGTACTTC	CAIGLAGPYEQYF
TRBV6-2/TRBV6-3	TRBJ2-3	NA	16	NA	TGTGCCAGCAGTAGTCGACCCCGTGTAGCGGCAGATACGCAGTATTTT	CASSSRPRVAADTQYF
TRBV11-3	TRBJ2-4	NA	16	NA	TGTGCCAGCAGCTTAAACGAGTTCCTAGCCAAAAACATTCAGTACTTC	CASSLNEFLAKNIQYF
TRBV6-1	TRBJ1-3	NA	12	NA	TGTGCCAGCAGTGAACTATGGACAGAGAACATTTTT	CASSELWTENIF
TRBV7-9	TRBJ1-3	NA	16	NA	TGTGCCAGCAGCCCCCCCTCGCAGGGCTCTGGAAACACCATATATTTT	CASSPPSQGSGNTIYF
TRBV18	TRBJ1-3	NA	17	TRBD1	TGTGCCAGCTCACCATCGACAGGGATCTCCCCTGGAAACACCATATATTTT	CASSPSTGISPGNTIYF
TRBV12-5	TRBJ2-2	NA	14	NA	TGTGCTAGTGGTTTGGAACTGAACACCGGGGAGCTGTTTTTT	CASGLELNTGELFF
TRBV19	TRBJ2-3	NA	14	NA	TGTGCCAGTAGTACTTGGGAGGGCACAGATACGCAGTATTTT	CASSTWEGTDTQYF
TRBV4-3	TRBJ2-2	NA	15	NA	TGCGCCAGCAGCCAAGGAGGGACTTTCACCGGGGAGCTGTTTTTT	CASSQGGTFTGELFF
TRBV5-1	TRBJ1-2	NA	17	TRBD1	TGCGCCAGCAGCTTGGGGCCCGGGACAGGGGAACCCTATGGCTACACCTTC	CASSLGPGTGEPYGYTF
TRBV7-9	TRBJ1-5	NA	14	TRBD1	TGTGCCAGCAGTCAGGCAGGGGGAGGTCAGCCCCAGCATTTT	CASSQAGGGQPQHF
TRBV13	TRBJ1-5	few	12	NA	TGTGCCAGCAGCACGGGAAGTCAGCCCCAGCATTTT	CASSTGSQPQHF
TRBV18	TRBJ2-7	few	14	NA	TGTGCCAGCTCACCACTCGGGAGTAGTAACGAGCAGTACTTC	CASSPLGSSNEQYF
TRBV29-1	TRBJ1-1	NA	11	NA	TGCAGCGTTGAGATTAACCGACTTTATTTCTTT	CSVEINRLYFF
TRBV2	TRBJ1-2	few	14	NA	TGTGCCAGCAGGAAACAGGGTTTTAACTATGGCTACACCTTC	CASRKQGFNYGYTF
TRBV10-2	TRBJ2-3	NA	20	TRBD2	TGCGCCAGCAGTGCTATAAGGACTAGCGGGAGGGCCTGGAGCACAGATACGCAGTATTTT	CASSAIRTSGRAWSTDTQYF
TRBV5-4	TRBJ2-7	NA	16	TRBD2	TGTGCCAGCAGCACCAGACTAGCGGGAGGGGTCTACGAGCAGTACTTC	CASSTRLAGGVYEQYF
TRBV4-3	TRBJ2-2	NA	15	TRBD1	TGCGCCAGCAGTAAGACAGGGGGCTGGACCGGGGAGCTGTTTTTT	CASSKTGGWTGELFF
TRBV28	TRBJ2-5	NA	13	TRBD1	TGTGCCAGCACCGCTGGGACAGTAGAGACCCAGTACTTC	CASTAGTVETQYF
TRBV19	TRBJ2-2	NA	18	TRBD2	TGTGCCAGTAGTACTCACGTAAGGACTAGCGGGAGATATGGGGAGCTGTTTTTT	CASSTHVRTSGRYGELFF
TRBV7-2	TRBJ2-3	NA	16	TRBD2	TGTGCCAGCAGCACCCAAGCGGGGTTGGGCACAGATACGCAGTATTTT	CASSTQAGLGTDTQYF
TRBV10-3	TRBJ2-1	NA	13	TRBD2	TGTGCCATCAGTGACTCTAGCGGCAATGAGCAGTTCTTC	CAISDSSGNEQFF
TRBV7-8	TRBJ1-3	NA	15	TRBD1	TGTGCCAGCAGCTGGGGACAGGGAGACGGAAACACCATATATTTT	CASSWGQGDGNTIYF
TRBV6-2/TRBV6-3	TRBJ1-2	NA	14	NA	TGTGCCAGCAGCCCCCAGACTGGGTCCTATGGCTACACCTTC	CASSPQTGSYGYTF
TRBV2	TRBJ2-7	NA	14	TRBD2	TGTGCCAGCAGCCCACGGACTAGCGGGAGGGAGCAGTACTTC	CASSPRTSGREQYF
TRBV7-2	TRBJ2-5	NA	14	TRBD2	TGTGCCAGCAGTAGCGGGAGGGCCTGGGAGACCCAGTACTTC	CASSSGRAWETQYF
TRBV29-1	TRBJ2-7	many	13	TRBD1	TGCAGCGGGGGGACAGGGGAAGGCTACGAGCAGTACTTC	CSGGTGEGYEQYF
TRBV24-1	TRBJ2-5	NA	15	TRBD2	TGTGCCACCAGTGACCCCACTAGCGGCCAAGAGACCCAGTACTTC	CATSDPTSGQETQYF
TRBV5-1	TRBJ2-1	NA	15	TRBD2	TGCGCCAGCAGCTTGGGGGCGGGAGGGCCCGATGAGCAGTTCTTC	CASSLGAGGPDEQFF
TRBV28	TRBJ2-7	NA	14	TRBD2	TGTGCCACCCGTAGACTAGCGGGCCCCTACGAGCAGTACTTC	CATRRLAGPYEQYF
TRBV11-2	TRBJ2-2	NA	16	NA	TGTGCCAGCACCCCCGGAGCCAGTCCGAACACCGGGGAGCTGTTTTTT	CASTPGASPNTGELFF
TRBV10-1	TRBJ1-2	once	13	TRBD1	TGCGCCAGGGACCCCAGACAGGGGTGTGGCTACACCTTC	CARDPRQGCGYTF
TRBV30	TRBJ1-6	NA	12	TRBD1	TGTGCCTGGGACAGGGACAATTCACCCCTCCACTTT	CAWDRDNSPLHF
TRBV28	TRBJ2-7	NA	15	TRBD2	TGTGCCAGCAGTTCCTCCATGGGACTAGCGGGAGAGCAGTACTTC	CASSSSMGLAGEQYF
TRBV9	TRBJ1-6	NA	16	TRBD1	TGTGCCAGCAGCGCTCAATCGGGACAGCTTAATTCACCCCTCCACTTT	CASSAQSGQLNSPLHF
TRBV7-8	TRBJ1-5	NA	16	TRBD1	TGTGCCAGCAGCTTACGGGACAGGGTTAGGGATCAGCCCCAGCATTTT	CASSLRDRVRDQPQHF
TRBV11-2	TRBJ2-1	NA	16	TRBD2	TGTGCCAGCAGCTTAGTCAGCACTAGCGGTCGGGATGAGCAGTTCTTC	CASSLVSTSGRDEQFF
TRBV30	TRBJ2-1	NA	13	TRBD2	TGTGCCGGCGGGGAGGGTAATTACAATGAGCAGTTCTTC	CAGGEGNYNEQFF
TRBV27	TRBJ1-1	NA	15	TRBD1	TGTGCCAGCAGTTTAGCCCAACAGGGGTGGACTGAAGCTTTCTTT	CASSLAQQGWTEAFF
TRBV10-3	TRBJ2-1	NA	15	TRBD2	TGTGCCATCAGCGGGACTAGCGTCGGGTACAATGAGCAGTTCTTC	CAISGTSVGYNEQFF
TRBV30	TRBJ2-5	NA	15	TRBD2	TGTGCCTGGAGGATGACTAGCGGGAGGAGAAAGACCCAGTACTTC	CAWRMTSGRRKTQYF
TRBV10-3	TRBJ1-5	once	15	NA	TGTGCCATCAACAGCGGGGGGACGCCAAATCAGCCCCAGCATTTT	CAINSGGTPNQPQHF
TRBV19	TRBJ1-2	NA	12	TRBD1	TGTGCCAGTAGGATGACAGGGGGAGGCTACACCTTC	CASRMTGGGYTF
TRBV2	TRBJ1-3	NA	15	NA	TGTGCCAGCGGTTCGACAGCGGGGGTAGGAAACACCATATATTTT	CASGSTAGVGNTIYF
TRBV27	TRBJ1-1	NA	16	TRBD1	TGTGCCAGCAGTTCCCGGCCAAGGGGGCTAAACTCTGAAGCTTTCTTT	CASSSRPRGLNSEAFF
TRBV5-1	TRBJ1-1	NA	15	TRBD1	TGCGCCAGCAGCGTGGACTACAGGGGTGGAACTGAAGCTTTCTTT	CASSVDYRGGTEAFF
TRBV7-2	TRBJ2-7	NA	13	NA	TGTGCCAGCAGCTTAGTGTCGGAGGACGAGCAGTACTTC	CASSLVSEDEQYF
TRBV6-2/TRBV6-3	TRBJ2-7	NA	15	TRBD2	TGTGCCAGCAGTTACTGGGGCGGGAGCTTGGACGAGCAGTACTTC	CASSYWGGSLDEQYF